A selection of T cell receptor beta chains follows, all from one sample in a study of blood T cell repertoires in COVID-19. The protocol was immunoSEQ multiplex PCR, while the TCRdb copy is restricted to in-frame clones and leaves out a portion. The table records about 41,000 clones, around 86% of them present only once. Sequenced sample: peripheral blood. The receptors originated from a woman over 75 with acute or convalescent COVID-19. Both conserved end residues are part of each CDR3. D genes are given only for firm matches. Clone size, where shown, is once, few, many, or a class for clones that have expanded.

d_call | j_call | v_call | clone_size | cdr3_aa | cdr3_nt
TRBD2 | TRBJ2-3 | TRBV7-2 | few | CASSLGGRGGRPTDTQYF | TGTGCCAGCAGCTTAGGAGGCCGGGGGGGCCGGCCCACAGATACGCAGTATTTT
TRBD2 | TRBJ2-7 | TRBV6-1 | few | CASSEPGLAAYEQYF | TGTGCCAGCAGTGAGCCGGGACTAGCGGCCTACGAGCAGTACTTC
TRBD1 | TRBJ1-2 | TRBV6-5 | - | CASRTTAGGGYTF | TGTGCCAGCAGGACCACCGCAGGGGGTGGCTACACCTTC
- | TRBJ1-2 | TRBV30 | - | CAWSEVPNYGYTF | TGTGCCTGGAGCGAGGTACCCAACTATGGCTACACCTTC
- | TRBJ1-1 | TRBV6-2/TRBV6-3 | - | CASSRQNTEAFF | TGTGCCAGCAGTCGACAGAACACTGAAGCTTTCTTT
- | TRBJ1-1 | TRBV19 | once | CASSNDRRTEAFF | TGTGCCAGTAGCAACGACCGGAGGACTGAAGCTTTCTTT
- | TRBJ2-5 | TRBV7-2 | - | CASSFEYQETQYF | TGTGCCAGCAGTTTTGAGTACCAAGAGACCCAGTACTTC
- | TRBJ2-5 | TRBV7-3 | once | CASSSSGPETQYF | TGTGCCAGCAGCTCCAGCGGTCCGGAGACCCAGTACTTC
TRBD1 | TRBJ1-5 | TRBV19 | - | CASTRGQGEQPQHF | TGTGCCAGTACCAGAGGACAGGGAGAGCAGCCCCAGCATTTT
- | TRBJ1-3 | TRBV30 | few | CAWREGPGNTIYF | TGTGCCTGGAGAGAGGGCCCCGGAAACACCATATATTTT
- | TRBJ2-3 | TRBV28 | - | CASSSPRTDTQYF | TGTGCCAGCAGTTCCCCTCGCACAGATACGCAGTATTTT
- | TRBJ2-3 | TRBV9 | few | CASSVRQTTDTQYF | TGTGCCAGCAGCGTAAGACAGACCACAGATACGCAGTATTTT
- | TRBJ1-4 | TRBV30 | - | CACTGANEKLFF | TGTGCCTGCACGGGGGCTAATGAAAAACTGTTTTTT
TRBD1 | TRBJ1-1 | TRBV15 | - | CATSRAIGQALNTEAFF | TGTGCCACCAGCCGAGCTATAGGACAGGCCTTGAACACTGAAGCTTTCTTT
- | TRBJ1-1 | TRBV11-2 | - | CASSLMAGNTEAFF | TGTGCCAGCAGCTTAATGGCGGGGAACACTGAAGCTTTCTTT
- | TRBJ2-1 | TRBV7-9 | - | CASSQGPNPRNEQFF | TGTGCCAGCAGCCAGGGGCCTAACCCGAGGAATGAGCAGTTCTTC
- | TRBJ2-5 | TRBV6-2/TRBV6-3 | - | CASSYSRETQYF | TGTGCCAGCAGTTACTCGAGGGAGACCCAGTACTTC
- | TRBJ1-2 | TRBV6-5 | - | CASSTDRDYGYTF | TGTGCCAGCAGTACAGACAGAGACTATGGCTACACCTTC
- | TRBJ1-4 | TRBV7-9 | - | CASSPTRSQGLFF | TGTGCCAGCAGCCCGACGAGGTCTCAGGGGCTGTTTTTT
- | TRBJ1-2 | TRBV9 | - | CASTLGQINYGYTF | TGTGCCAGCACCCTAGGACAAATTAACTATGGCTACACCTTC
TRBD2 | TRBJ2-3 | TRBV6-2/TRBV6-3 | - | CASSFPGSGGDTQYF | TGTGCCAGCAGTTTCCCTGGTAGCGGGGGGGATACGCAGTATTTT
- | TRBJ1-4 | TRBV6-5 | - | CASSYSDTGNEKLFF | TGTGCCAGCAGTTACTCTGACACGGGAAATGAAAAACTGTTTTTT
TRBD1 | TRBJ2-5 | TRBV14 | - | CASSARDRGQEETQYF | TGTGCCAGCAGCGCCCGGGACAGGGGGCAGGAAGAGACCCAGTACTTC
TRBD2 | TRBJ2-2 | TRBV30 | - | CAFGLAGGTGELFF | TGTGCCTTCGGACTAGCGGGGGGCACCGGGGAGCTGTTTTTT
TRBD1 | TRBJ1-1 | TRBV6-5 | - | CASNKGTGNTEAFF | TGTGCCAGCAACAAAGGGACAGGGAACACTGAAGCTTTCTTT
- | TRBJ2-5 | TRBV6-2/TRBV6-3 | - | CASSSFGETQYF | TGTGCCAGCAGTTCCTTCGGAGAGACCCAGTACTTC
TRBD2 | TRBJ2-3 | TRBV7-9 | - | CASSSRASGAEDTQYF | TGTGCCAGCAGCTCAAGGGCTAGCGGGGCAGAAGATACGCAGTATTTT
TRBD1 | TRBJ1-4 | TRBV4-3 | - | CASSQDLGTGGKLFF | TGCGCCAGCAGCCAAGATTTAGGGACAGGGGGAAAACTGTTTTTT
TRBD1 | TRBJ1-5 | TRBV5-6 | - | CASSLDRGQGQPQHF | TGTGCCAGCAGCCTCGACAGGGGGCAGGGTCAGCCCCAGCATTTT
TRBD1 | TRBJ1-3 | TRBV3-1/TRBV3-2 | - | CASSTTGTGLDTIYF | TGTGCCAGCAGCACTACCGGGACAGGGTTAGACACCATATATTTT
- | TRBJ1-4 | TRBV18 | - | CASSPEQTSPGKLFF | TGTGCCAGCTCACCAGAGCAGACAAGTCCTGGAAAACTGTTTTTT
- | TRBJ1-6 | TRBV7-2 | - | CASSFLNGGYSPLHF | TGTGCCAGCAGCTTCCTCAACGGGGGGTATTCACCCCTCCACTTT
- | TRBJ2-3 | TRBV10-3 | - | CAIMRESPSTDTQYF | TGTGCCATCATGCGAGAATCACCTAGCACAGATACGCAGTATTTT
- | TRBJ1-3 | TRBV6-1 | few | CASSESSMAGNTIYF | TGTGCCAGCAGTGAGTCCAGTATGGCTGGAAACACCATATATTTT
TRBD1 | TRBJ2-1 | TRBV19 | - | CASSTSGTGRHEQFF | TGTGCCAGTAGTACGTCCGGGACAGGGCGGCATGAGCAGTTCTTC
TRBD1 | TRBJ1-1 | TRBV5-8 | - | CASSLETGGTEAFF | TGTGCCAGCAGCTTGGAAACAGGGGGCACTGAAGCTTTCTTT
TRBD1 | TRBJ2-5 | TRBV10-3 | - | CAISAGQGVSPGAETQYF | TGTGCCATCAGTGCGGGACAGGGGGTCTCCCCTGGGGCGGAGACCCAGTACTTC
- | TRBJ2-3 | TRBV18 | - | CASSPRGPASTDTQYF | TGTGCCAGCTCACCAAGAGGGCCAGCTAGCACAGATACGCAGTATTTT
TRBD1 | TRBJ1-1 | TRBV10-3 | - | CAISDWAQGMNTEAFF | TGTGCCATCAGTGATTGGGCACAGGGGATGAACACTGAAGCTTTCTTT
TRBD1 | TRBJ2-7 | TRBV9 | once | CASSVAGTGYYEQYF | TGTGCCAGCAGCGTAGCCGGGACAGGGTACTACGAGCAGTACTTC
- | TRBJ2-1 | TRBV7-2 | - | CASSPSNEQFF | TGTGCCAGCAGCCCTTCCAATGAGCAGTTCTTC
- | TRBJ2-5 | TRBV6-5 | - | CASRGAALAEETQYF | TGTGCCAGCAGGGGGGCAGCCCTTGCCGAGGAGACCCAGTACTTC
TRBD2 | TRBJ2-1 | TRBV5-8 | - | CASSLLRASGFYNEQFF | TGTGCCAGCAGCTTGTTGAGGGCTAGCGGTTTCTACAATGAGCAGTTCTTC
TRBD2 | TRBJ2-1 | TRBV5-1 | - | CASSVGLAGVSYNEQFF | TGCGCCAGCAGCGTGGGACTAGCGGGGGTCAGCTACAATGAGCAGTTCTTC
- | TRBJ1-6 | TRBV3-1/TRBV3-2 | - | CASSRQRTTNSPLHF | TGTGCCAGCAGCCGACAGAGAACGACAAATTCACCCCTCCACTTT
TRBD1 | TRBJ2-7 | TRBV7-2 | - | CASSPGTVSYEQYF | TGTGCCAGCAGCCCTGGGACAGTCTCCTACGAGCAGTACTTC
- | TRBJ1-3 | TRBV11-2 | once | CASSLEAGWNTIYF | TGTGCCAGCAGCTTAGAAGCAGGTTGGAACACCATATATTTT
- | TRBJ1-2 | TRBV2 | - | CASSDALYSYGYTF | TGTGCCAGCAGTGACGCCCTCTACAGCTATGGCTACACCTTC
- | TRBJ2-7 | TRBV28 | few | CASTLHRDGEQYF | TGTGCCAGCACCCTCCACAGGGATGGGGAGCAGTACTTC
TRBD1 | TRBJ1-2 | TRBV30 | few | CAWSSTQTGYNYTF | TGTGCCTGGAGTTCAACTCAGACAGGGTACAACTACACCTTC
- | TRBJ2-5 | TRBV5-1 | - | CASSLQQRAETQYF | TGCGCCAGCAGCTTGCAGCAGCGAGCGGAGACCCAGTACTTC
TRBD1 | TRBJ1-4 | TRBV2 | - | CASGQGRLERLFF | TGTGCCAGCGGACAGGGGCGCCTAGAAAGGCTGTTTTTT
TRBD1 | TRBJ1-2 | TRBV6-1 | few | CASSERAGGYGYTF | TGTGCCAGCAGTGAAAGGGCAGGGGGTTATGGCTACACCTTC
- | TRBJ2-7 | TRBV7-2 | - | CASSPSRVSYEQYF | TGTGCCAGCAGCCCCTCGAGGGTTTCCTACGAGCAGTACTTC
- | TRBJ2-5 | TRBV7-2 | - | CASSHGHGEEETQYF | TGTGCCAGCAGCCACGGCCACGGGGAAGAAGAGACCCAGTACTTC